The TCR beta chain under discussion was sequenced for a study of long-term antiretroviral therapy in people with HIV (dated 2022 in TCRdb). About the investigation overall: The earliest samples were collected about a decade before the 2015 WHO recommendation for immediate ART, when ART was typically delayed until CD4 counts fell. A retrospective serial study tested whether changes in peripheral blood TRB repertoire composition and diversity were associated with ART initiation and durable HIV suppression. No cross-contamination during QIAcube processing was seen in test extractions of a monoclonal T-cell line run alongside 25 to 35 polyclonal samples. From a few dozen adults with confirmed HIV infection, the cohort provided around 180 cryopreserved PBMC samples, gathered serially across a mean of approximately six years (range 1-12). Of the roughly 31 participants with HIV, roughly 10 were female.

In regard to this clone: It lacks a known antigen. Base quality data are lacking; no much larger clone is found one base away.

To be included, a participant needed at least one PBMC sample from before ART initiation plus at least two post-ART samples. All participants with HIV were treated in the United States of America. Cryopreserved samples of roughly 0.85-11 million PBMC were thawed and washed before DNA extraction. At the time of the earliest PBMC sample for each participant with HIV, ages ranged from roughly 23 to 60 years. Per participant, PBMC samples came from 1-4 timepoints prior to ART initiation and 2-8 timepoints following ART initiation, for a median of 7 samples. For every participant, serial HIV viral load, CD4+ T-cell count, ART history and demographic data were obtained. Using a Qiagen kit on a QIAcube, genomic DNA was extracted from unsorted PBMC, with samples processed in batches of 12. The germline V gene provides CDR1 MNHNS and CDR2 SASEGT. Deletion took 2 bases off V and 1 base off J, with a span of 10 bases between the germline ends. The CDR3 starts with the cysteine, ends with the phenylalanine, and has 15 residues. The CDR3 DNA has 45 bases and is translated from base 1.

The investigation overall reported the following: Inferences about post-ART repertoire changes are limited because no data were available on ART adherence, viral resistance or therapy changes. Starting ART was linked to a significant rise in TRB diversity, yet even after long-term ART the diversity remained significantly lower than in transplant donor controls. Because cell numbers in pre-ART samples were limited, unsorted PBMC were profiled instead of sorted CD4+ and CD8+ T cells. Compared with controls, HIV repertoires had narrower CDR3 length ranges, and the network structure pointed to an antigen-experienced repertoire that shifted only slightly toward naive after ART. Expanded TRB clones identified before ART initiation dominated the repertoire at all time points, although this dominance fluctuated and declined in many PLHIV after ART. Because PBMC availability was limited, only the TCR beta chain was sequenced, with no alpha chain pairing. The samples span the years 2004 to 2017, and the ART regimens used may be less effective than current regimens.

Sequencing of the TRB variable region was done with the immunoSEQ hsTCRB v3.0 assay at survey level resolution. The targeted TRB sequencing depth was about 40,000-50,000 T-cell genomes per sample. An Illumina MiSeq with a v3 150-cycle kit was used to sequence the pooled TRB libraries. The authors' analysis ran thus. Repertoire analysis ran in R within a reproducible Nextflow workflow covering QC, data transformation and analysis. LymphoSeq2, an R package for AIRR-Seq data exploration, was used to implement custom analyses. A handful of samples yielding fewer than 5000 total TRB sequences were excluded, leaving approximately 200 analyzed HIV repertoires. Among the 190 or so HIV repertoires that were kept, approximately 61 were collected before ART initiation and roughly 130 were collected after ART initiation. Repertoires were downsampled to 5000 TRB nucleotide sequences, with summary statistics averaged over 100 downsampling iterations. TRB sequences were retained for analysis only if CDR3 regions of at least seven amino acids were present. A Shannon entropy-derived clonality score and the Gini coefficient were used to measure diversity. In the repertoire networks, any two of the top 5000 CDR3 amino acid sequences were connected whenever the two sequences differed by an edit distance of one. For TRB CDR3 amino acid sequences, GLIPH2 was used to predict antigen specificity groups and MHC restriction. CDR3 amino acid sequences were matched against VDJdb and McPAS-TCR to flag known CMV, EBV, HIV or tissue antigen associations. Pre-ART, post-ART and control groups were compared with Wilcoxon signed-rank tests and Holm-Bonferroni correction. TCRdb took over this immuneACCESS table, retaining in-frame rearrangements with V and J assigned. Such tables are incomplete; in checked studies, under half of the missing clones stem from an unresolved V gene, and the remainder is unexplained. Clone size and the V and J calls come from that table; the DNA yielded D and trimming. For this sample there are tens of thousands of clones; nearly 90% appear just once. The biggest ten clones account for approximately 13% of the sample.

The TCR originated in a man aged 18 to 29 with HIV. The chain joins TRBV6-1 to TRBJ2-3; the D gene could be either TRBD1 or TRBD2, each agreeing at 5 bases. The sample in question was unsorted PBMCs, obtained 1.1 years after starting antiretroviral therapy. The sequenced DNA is TGTGCCAGCAGTGAATGGGTGGGGGGCACAGATACGCAGTATTTT. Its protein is CASSEWVGGTDTQYF.